The rows below give T cell receptor beta chains drawn from one sample of a study of blood T cell repertoires in COVID-19. Repertoires were generated with immunoSEQ multiplex PCR, while TCRdb's copy carries only in-frame clones and drops some. The sample contains more than 300,000 clones, approximately 82% of which appear only once. Sample: peripheral blood. These receptors originate from a woman between 50 and 59 years old with acute or convalescent COVID-19. The CDR3 runs from the conserved cysteine through the conserved F or W. D genes are given only for firm matches. For some rows the clone size is stated as once, few or many, or as a class when expanded; others skip it.

V: TRBV27; J: TRBJ1-5; size: .; D: .; DNA: TGTGCCAGCAGTTCTTCTACGGGGGGGAAGGATCAGCCCCAGCATTTT; CDR3: CASSSSTGGKDQPQHF
V: TRBV2; J: TRBJ2-7; size: few; D: .; DNA: TGTGCCAGCAGTGGGGACTTCTCCTACGAGCAGTACTTC; CDR3: CASSGDFSYEQYF
V: TRBV30; J: TRBJ1-3; size: .; D: .; DNA: TGTGCCTGGAGTGTAGCCTCTGGAAACACCATATATTTT; CDR3: CAWSVASGNTIYF
V: TRBV5-1; J: TRBJ1-2; size: .; D: TRBD1; DNA: TGCGCCAGCAAAGGACAGGCGACTATCACTAACTATGGCTACACCTTC; CDR3: CASKGQATITNYGYTF
V: TRBV10-3; J: TRBJ1-5; size: .; D: TRBD1; DNA: TGTGCCATCAGTGTCCAGGGGGAGCCCCAGCATTTT; CDR3: CAISVQGEPQHF
V: TRBV6-5; J: TRBJ2-7; size: .; D: TRBD1; DNA: TGTGCCAGCACAGAGACAGGGGGTCGCTACGAGCAGTACTTC; CDR3: CASTETGGRYEQYF
V: TRBV9; J: TRBJ2-5; size: .; D: TRBD2; DNA: TGTGCCAGCAGCGTGCACGGACTAGTGGGAGAGACCCAGTACTTC; CDR3: CASSVHGLVGETQYF
V: TRBV21-1; J: TRBJ1-1; size: .; D: .; DNA: TGTGCCAGCATCCCGGGACAGGGGAACACTGAAGCTTTCTTT; CDR3: CASIPGQGNTEAFF
V: TRBV5-8; J: TRBJ2-1; size: .; D: TRBD2; DNA: TGTGCCAGCAGCCTACTGGGTAGCGGGGGAGCTAATGAGCAGTTCTTC; CDR3: CASSLLGSGGANEQFF
V: TRBV7-3; J: TRBJ2-7; size: .; D: TRBD1; DNA: TGTGCCAGCAGCCCTTCCGGGACAGGGAACGAGCAGTACTTC; CDR3: CASSPSGTGNEQYF
V: TRBV3-1/TRBV3-2; J: TRBJ2-3; size: .; D: .; DNA: TGTGCCAGCAGCCAATCTAGAATAGATACGCAGTATTTT; CDR3: CASSQSRIDTQYF
V: TRBV2; J: TRBJ2-2; size: .; D: TRBD1; DNA: TGTGCCAGCAGTGTCGAAGGGGGCGCCAACACCGGGGAGCTGTTTTTT; CDR3: CASSVEGGANTGELFF
V: TRBV11-2; J: TRBJ1-3; size: .; D: .; DNA: TGTGCCAGCAGCTCCCTTCGGGGGAGCACCATATATTTT; CDR3: CASSSLRGSTIYF
V: TRBV2; J: TRBJ1-3; size: .; D: TRBD1; DNA: TGTGCCAGCAGACCCGACAGGGATTCAGGAAACACCATATATTTT; CDR3: CASRPDRDSGNTIYF
V: TRBV6-2/TRBV6-3; J: TRBJ2-7; size: .; D: .; DNA: TGTGCCAGCAGTTACTCTTCATACGATAGCTCCTACGAGCAGTACTTC; CDR3: CASSYSSYDSSYEQYF
V: TRBV7-3; J: TRBJ2-7; size: few; D: TRBD2; DNA: TGTGCCAGCAGCCAACTAGCGGGAGGAGGCTACGAGCAGTACTTC; CDR3: CASSQLAGGGYEQYF
V: TRBV7-9; J: TRBJ2-3; size: .; D: .; DNA: TGTGCCAGCAGCACCGGGACTCCGCCAGATACGCAGTATTTT; CDR3: CASSTGTPPDTQYF
V: TRBV21-1; J: TRBJ1-3; size: .; D: .; DNA: TGTGCCAGCAGCAACCTGTGGGGGGAAGCTGGAAACACCATATATTTT; CDR3: CASSNLWGEAGNTIYF
V: TRBV6-5; J: TRBJ1-2; size: .; D: TRBD1; DNA: TGTGCCAGCAGTTACTCAGGGACAGGGCGCGGGGGTTACACCTTC; CDR3: CASSYSGTGRGGYTF
V: TRBV7-3; J: TRBJ2-1; size: .; D: .; DNA: TGTGCCAGCAGCTGGACAGACTACAATGAGCAGTTCTTC; CDR3: CASSWTDYNEQFF
V: TRBV10-3; J: TRBJ1-3; size: .; D: .; DNA: TGTGCCGCCCACAATAATATCGTCTCTGGAAACACCATATATTTT; CDR3: CAAHNNIVSGNTIYF
V: TRBV6-5; J: TRBJ2-7; size: .; D: TRBD1; DNA: TGTGCCACCGGGAGACCGGGACAGGGCTACGAGCAGTACTTC; CDR3: CATGRPGQGYEQYF
V: TRBV10-3; J: TRBJ2-2; size: .; D: .; DNA: TGTGCCATCAGTGAGTCGGAGGCCGGGGCCGGGGAGCTGTTTTTT; CDR3: CAISESEAGAGELFF
V: TRBV19; J: TRBJ1-3; size: .; D: TRBD1; DNA: TGTGCCAGTAGCCACAGGGGAACTGGAAACACCATATATTTT; CDR3: CASSHRGTGNTIYF
V: TRBV3-1/TRBV3-2; J: TRBJ2-5; size: .; D: TRBD1; DNA: TGTGCCAGCAGCGACAGGGTCCTCCAAGAGACCCAGTACTTC; CDR3: CASSDRVLQETQYF
V: TRBV19; J: TRBJ2-3; size: .; D: .; DNA: TGTGCCAGTAGTAACCCGAAAAGACTAGCAGATACGCAGTATTTT; CDR3: CASSNPKRLADTQYF
V: TRBV5-1; J: TRBJ2-1; size: .; D: TRBD2; DNA: TGCGCCAGCAGCTTGGAACTAGCGGGACCATACAATGAGCAGTTCTTC; CDR3: CASSLELAGPYNEQFF
V: TRBV12-5; J: TRBJ2-2; size: .; D: TRBD1; DNA: TGTGCTAGTGGTTCCCGGACAGGGAACACCGGGGAGCTGTTTTTT; CDR3: CASGSRTGNTGELFF
V: TRBV18; J: TRBJ1-3; size: .; D: TRBD1; DNA: TGTGCCAGCTCAGAACAGGGGACTGGAAACACCATATATTTT; CDR3: CASSEQGTGNTIYF
V: TRBV21-1; J: TRBJ1-1; size: .; D: .; DNA: TGTGCCAGCAGCAAATTAAGCGACACTGAAGCTTTCTTT; CDR3: CASSKLSDTEAFF
V: TRBV15; J: TRBJ1-5; size: .; D: .; DNA: TGTGCCACCAGCCCACTGCGATATCAGCCCCAGCATTTT; CDR3: CATSPLRYQPQHF
V: TRBV14; J: TRBJ1-2; size: .; D: TRBD1; DNA: TGTGCCAGCAGCCGGAACAGGGGGGACAGCGGCTACACCTTC; CDR3: CASSRNRGDSGYTF
V: TRBV6-5; J: TRBJ1-2; size: .; D: TRBD1; DNA: TGTGCCAGCAGTTACCGGACAGGGGGCTCCTATGGCTACACCTTC; CDR3: CASSYRTGGSYGYTF
V: TRBV9; J: TRBJ2-2; size: .; D: TRBD2; DNA: TGTGCCAGCACCGGGACTAGCGGAGGCGGGGAGCTGTTTTTT; CDR3: CASTGTSGGGELFF
V: TRBV10-3; J: TRBJ1-6; size: .; D: TRBD1; DNA: TGTGCCATCAGTGATAATGGGACAGAGTCACCCCTCCACTTT; CDR3: CAISDNGTESPLHF
V: TRBV18; J: TRBJ1-3; size: .; D: TRBD1; DNA: TGTGCCAGCTCACCCCGACAGGGAGCGGACGGAAACACCATATATTTT; CDR3: CASSPRQGADGNTIYF
V: TRBV27; J: TRBJ1-3; size: .; D: .; DNA: TGTGCCAGCAGTTTTAGCTCTGGAAACACCATATATTTT; CDR3: CASSFSSGNTIYF
V: TRBV27; J: TRBJ2-1; size: .; D: TRBD2; DNA: TGTGCCAGCACCCCTAGCGGGAGCTCCTACAATGAGCAGTTCTTC; CDR3: CASTPSGSSYNEQFF
V: TRBV29-1; J: TRBJ2-7; size: .; D: TRBD2; DNA: TGCAGCTACCAACTAGCGGGAGGGCCTGGGGAGCAGTACTTC; CDR3: CSYQLAGGPGEQYF
V: TRBV6-6; J: TRBJ2-1; size: .; D: .; DNA: TGTGCCAGCAGCCCACACGATGAGCAGTTCTTC; CDR3: CASSPHDEQFF
V: TRBV4-3; J: TRBJ2-1; size: .; D: TRBD2; DNA: TGCGCCAGCAGCCAAGACAGCGGGATATACAATGAGCAGTTCTTC; CDR3: CASSQDSGIYNEQFF
V: TRBV18; J: TRBJ2-5; size: .; D: .; DNA: TGTGCCAGCTCACGGGTAGCGGAAGATGGGGAGACCCAGTACTTC; CDR3: CASSRVAEDGETQYF
V: TRBV6-4; J: TRBJ1-6; size: .; D: .; DNA: TGTGCCAGCAGCGTGGACGGGATTCGGTCACCCCTCCACTTT; CDR3: CASSVDGIRSPLHF
V: TRBV11-2; J: TRBJ2-5; size: .; D: TRBD2; DNA: TGTGCCAGCAGCTTAACTAGCGGGATATATTTAGAGACCCAGTACTTC; CDR3: CASSLTSGIYLETQYF
V: TRBV2; J: TRBJ1-1; size: .; D: TRBD1; DNA: TGTGCCCGTAAACCCGGGACAGCAAACACTGAAGCTTTCTTT; CDR3: CARKPGTANTEAFF
V: TRBV12-3/TRBV12-4; J: TRBJ1-2; size: few; D: TRBD1; DNA: TGTGCCAGCACCCTGACAGGGTTTTGGGGCTACACCTTC; CDR3: CASTLTGFWGYTF